This T cell receptor beta chain was found in a study of T cell responses to AZD1222 COVID-19 vaccine. Across the whole study: Pooled samples include second doses given at about 4 or 12 weeks.

The CDR3 has 14 residues. Germline assignment: CDR1 SGHDT and CDR2 YYEEEE. V shed 5 bases and J shed 6 bases, with 17 bases lying between them. For this clone: The antigen remains undetermined.

Notes on the study in general: Unmutated variant regions are reportedly the target of nearly half of TCRs that are spike-specific. Donors were chiefly white British, with a greater number of females, and clonal diversity was perhaps underestimated.

Sequencing was performed with immunoSEQ multiplex PCR; in TCRdb, only in-frame clones are kept and a portion is missing. The repertoire consists of around 130,000 clones, with 75% to 95% occurring once and the leading ten covering approximately 5.9%. The V gene is TRBV5-6, the J gene TRBJ1-2; no clear D gene. The material was peripheral blood, obtained on day 0 of AZD1222 vaccination. The clonotype was recovered from an adult in good health. This CDR3 reads CASRNGRLLDGYTF. In DNA, the CDR3 is TGTGCCAGCAGAAATGGAAGACTGCTTGATGGCTACACCTTC. The entire variable domain, with the rest obtained from reference TRBV5-6 and TRBJ1-2, is as follows: DAGVTQSPTHLIKTRGQQVTLRCSPKSGHDTVSWYQQALGQGPQFIFQYYEEEERQRGNFPDRFSGHQFPNYSSELNVNALLLGDSALYLCASRNGRLLDGYTFGSGTRLTVV.